The sequence of this TCR beta chain was determined in a study of identifying expanded T cells in peripheral blood. Study observations and caveats: Differentially abundant clones: roughly 1.2 between replicates, just under 17 at around 2 weeks, less than 20 at four. Across healthy donors, higher total template counts meant significantly greater approximately 2-week count variance.

Of note for this clone: Its antigen is undetermined.

Germline lookup yields CDR1 SNHLY and CDR2 FYNNEI. This CDR3 comprises 14 residues. Germline trimming cut 5 bases from V and 8 bases from J; bases unmatched to any gene: 7. Healthy donors had no documented immune events, such as infections, while sampled. Using immunoSEQ multiplex PCR, the repertoire was profiled, and TCRdb retains in-frame clones only, with some absent. The top ten clones hold roughly 4.1% of a sample with around 81,000 clones, 80% to 90% of them seen once. This TCR derives from a person between 18 and 75 years old in good health. Sequenced sample: blood. J is TRBJ1-4 and V is TRBV2; 8 bases line up with TRBD1. The CDR3: CASSLQGVKEKLFF. CDR3 DNA sequence: TGTGCCAGCAGTCTACAGGGGGTGAAGGAAAAACTGTTTTTT.